These T cell receptor beta chains were read from a single sample in a study of blood T cell repertoires in COVID-19. The repertoire was sequenced with immunoSEQ multiplex PCR; TCRdb's copy has only in-frame clones and lacks some. This sample has some 98,000 clones; about 80% occur once, and the top ten carry roughly 10%. The specimen was peripheral blood. These TCRs come from a man in his 70s with active or convalescent COVID-19. Each CDR3 is given with its conserved first and last residue. D genes are given only for firm matches. Clone size is given for some rows only: seen once, a few or many times, or a class if the clone is expanded.

j_gene	len	d_gene	v_gene	abundance	CDR3aa	CDR3nt
TRBJ2-7	14	NA	TRBV7-8	NA	CASSLSWVTYEQYF	TGTGCCAGCAGTCTTAGCTGGGTCACCTACGAGCAGTACTTC
TRBJ2-1	14	TRBD1	TRBV19	NA	CASTRDRRYNEQFF	TGTGCCAGTACCCGGGACAGGAGGTACAATGAGCAGTTCTTC
TRBJ1-5	15	NA	TRBV16	NA	CASSSNRDSNQPQHF	TGTGCCAGCAGCTCCAATCGGGATAGCAATCAGCCCCAGCATTTT
TRBJ2-5	15	TRBD2	TRBV11-3	NA	CASNPSGGAGETQYF	TGTGCCAGCAACCCTAGCGGGGGGGCCGGGGAGACCCAGTACTTC
TRBJ2-3	16	TRBD2	TRBV15	NA	CATSRDGRGSTDTQYF	TGTGCCACCAGCAGAGATGGGCGGGGGAGCACAGATACGCAGTATTTT
TRBJ2-4	18	NA	TRBV10-3	NA	CAISPGDGGRKAKNIQYF	TGTGCCATCAGCCCGGGGGATGGAGGGAGGAAGGCCAAAAACATTCAGTACTTC
TRBJ2-7	15	NA	TRBV28	NA	CASTSSPGVAYEQYF	TGTGCCAGCACCTCAAGCCCGGGGGTAGCCTACGAGCAGTACTTC
TRBJ1-2	14	NA	TRBV7-9	NA	CASSLEISPDGYTF	TGTGCCAGCAGCTTAGAGATCAGTCCAGATGGCTACACCTTC
TRBJ2-6	12	NA	TRBV15	NA	CATASGANVLTF	TGTGCCACGGCCTCTGGGGCCAACGTCCTGACTTTC
TRBJ2-1	14	NA	TRBV19	NA	CASSKVAVYNEQFF	TGTGCCAGTAGTAAAGTGGCAGTTTACAATGAGCAGTTCTTC
TRBJ1-2	15	NA	TRBV4-2	once	CASSIPGESNYGYTF	TGTGCCAGCAGCATCCCAGGGGAATCTAACTATGGCTACACCTTC
TRBJ2-3	15	NA	TRBV3-1/TRBV3-2	NA	CASSQASLRTDTQYF	TGTGCCAGCAGCCAAGCGAGCTTACGCACAGATACGCAGTATTTT
TRBJ1-2	13	NA	TRBV30	NA	CAWSVLGGYGYTF	TGTGCCTGGAGTGTACTAGGTGGTTATGGCTACACCTTC
TRBJ2-5	16	TRBD2	TRBV30	NA	CAWSGRGGGTQETQYF	TGTGCCTGGAGTGGAAGAGGCGGGGGGACCCAAGAGACCCAGTACTTC
TRBJ1-3	14	NA	TRBV19	NA	CASSIRSTGNTIYF	TGTGCCAGTAGTATACGGTCGACTGGAAACACCATATATTTT
TRBJ2-3	20	TRBD2	TRBV4-3	NA	CASSQGASGGGQGKHDTQYF	TGCGCCAGCAGCCAAGGTGCTAGCGGGGGGGGTCAGGGGAAACATGATACGCAGTATTTT
TRBJ1-1	14	TRBD1	TRBV7-9	NA	CASSSRQGGTEAFF	TGTGCCAGCAGCTCGAGACAGGGGGGGACTGAAGCTTTCTTT